A selection of T cell receptor beta chains follows, all from one sample in a study of cytomegalovirus exposure and HLA in healthy donors. Method: immunoSEQ multiplex PCR; TCRdb's copy keeps in-frame clones and lacks some. The sample holds 50,000 to 65,000 clones, roughly nine tenths seen once. Sample: PBMCs. The receptors derive from a woman under 30 in good health and CMV-seropositive. The CDR3 runs from the conserved cysteine through the conserved F or W. The D gene is left open where the match is weak. The size entry is marked missing in some rows and otherwise reads once, few, many or a size class.

V	size	D	J	CDR3	DNA
TRBV27	-	-	TRBJ2-7	CASNPVADAVSEQYF	TGTGCCAGCAATCCGGTGGCGGATGCGGTAAGCGAGCAGTACTTC
TRBV28	-	-	TRBJ1-3	CASSKITAGNTIYF	TGTGCCAGCAGTAAAATAACAGCTGGAAACACCATATATTTT
TRBV9	-	-	TRBJ2-5	CASSVGTGVQETQYF	TGTGCCAGCAGCGTAGGTACAGGTGTGCAAGAGACCCAGTACTTC
TRBV9	-	-	TRBJ2-3	CASSVWGDSTDTQYF	TGTGCCAGCAGCGTTTGGGGAGATTCAACAGATACGCAGTATTTT
TRBV7-9	-	TRBD1	TRBJ2-2	CASSDGTGAKTGELFF	TGTGCCAGCAGCGATGGGACAGGGGCGAAAACCGGGGAGCTGTTTTTT
TRBV19	-	-	TRBJ1-2	CASSIGQGYGYTF	TGTGCCAGTAGTATCGGACAAGGCTATGGCTACACCTTC
TRBV5-5	-	-	TRBJ1-2	CASSADSYYGYTF	TGTGCCAGCAGCGCGGACAGCTACTATGGCTACACCTTC
TRBV5-1	-	-	TRBJ1-2	CASKEGPGRNGYTF	TGCGCCAGCAAGGAGGGTCCGGGAAGGAATGGCTACACCTTC
TRBV5-1	-	-	TRBJ1-3	CASSLDSSGNTIYF	TGCGCCAGCAGCTTGGACAGCTCTGGAAACACCATATATTTT
TRBV7-3	-	-	TRBJ2-7	CASSLQGKEGLYEQYF	TGTGCCAGCAGCTTACAGGGGAAAGAAGGCCTCTACGAGCAGTACTTC
TRBV27	-	TRBD1	TRBJ2-2	CASRRQGGNGELFF	TGTGCCAGCAGGCGACAGGGGGGAAACGGGGAGCTGTTTTTT
TRBV30	-	-	TRBJ2-5	CAWSAGTRETQYF	TGTGCCTGGAGCGCCGGGACAAGAGAGACCCAGTACTTC
TRBV10-3	-	TRBD1	TRBJ1-3	CAIRAGTGYSGNTIYF	TGTGCCATCAGAGCCGGGACAGGGTACTCTGGAAACACCATATATTTT
TRBV4-2	-	TRBD1	TRBJ1-5	CASSPATGGNQPQHF	TGTGCCAGCAGCCCGGCTACAGGGGGCAATCAGCCCCAGCATTTT
TRBV15	-	-	TRBJ2-6	CATTPDSFSGANVLTF	TGTGCCACCACCCCGGACAGCTTCTCTGGGGCCAACGTCCTGACTTTC
TRBV6-5	-	-	TRBJ1-1	CASRTVMNTEAFF	TGTGCCAGCAGGACAGTCATGAACACTGAAGCTTTCTTT
TRBV19	-	TRBD2	TRBJ2-3	CASSIMALAGGHTDTQYF	TGTGCCAGTAGTATAATGGCCCTAGCGGGGGGGCACACAGATACGCAGTATTTT
TRBV7-9	-	-	TRBJ2-5	CASSPPQQYF	TGTGCCAGCAGCCCCCCCCAACAGTACTTC
TRBV28	few	-	TRBJ1-5	CASSFPSGGQHF	TGTGCCAGCAGTTTCCCCAGCGGTGGCCAGCATTTT
TRBV11-3	few	-	TRBJ2-7	CASSFGQLGVHEQYF	TGTGCCAGCAGCTTCGGACAGCTAGGCGTCCACGAGCAGTACTTC
TRBV5-1	-	TRBD2	TRBJ2-2	CASSLVALAGHTGELFF	TGCGCCAGCAGCTTGGTGGCCCTAGCGGGGCACACCGGGGAGCTGTTTTTT
TRBV11-3	few	TRBD1	TRBJ2-7	CASSHRAGGDEQYF	TGTGCCAGCAGCCACCGGGCAGGGGGCGACGAGCAGTACTTC
TRBV6-6	-	-	TRBJ2-5	CASRKEETQYF	TGTGCCAGCAGAAAAGAGGAGACCCAGTACTTC
TRBV6-4	-	-	TRBJ1-1	CASSDTVGAEAFF	TGTGCCAGCAGTGACACAGTCGGGGCTGAAGCTTTCTTT
TRBV2	-	-	TRBJ1-1	CASSLRGSAANTEAFF	TGTGCCAGCAGTCTCCGGGGGTCAGCCGCGAACACTGAAGCTTTCTTT
TRBV19	-	-	TRBJ2-1	CASSIVPGDEQFF	TGTGCCAGTAGTATAGTCCCCGGTGATGAGCAGTTCTTC
TRBV30	-	TRBD1	TRBJ1-2	CAWRTTGSNYGYTF	TGTGCCTGGAGAACGACAGGGAGTAACTATGGCTACACCTTC